Following are 22 T cell receptor beta chains from one sample sequenced in a study of cytomegalovirus exposure and HLA in healthy donors. The PCR made use of 60 Vbeta and 13 Jbeta primers. TCRdb's copy holds only in-frame clones and misses some; the assay was immunoSEQ multiplex PCR. The sample records some 79,000 clones, around 66% being singletons. What was sequenced was PBMCs. These TCRs come from a woman in her thirties or forties in good health and CMV-seropositive.

The chain links TRBV28 to TRBJ2-3, with 10 nucleotides matching TRBD2. Germline lookup yields CDR1 MDHEN and CDR2 SYDVKM. Trimming removed 5 bases from V and 2 bases from J; junction bases left unmatched: 7. CDR3 length: 16 residues. The CDR3 here is CASSQAGGLTTDTQYF. The CDR3 nucleotides are TGTGCCAGCAGTCAAGCGGGAGGGCTGACCACAGATACGCAGTATTTT.

This chain joins TRBV28 and TRBJ1-5, with 10 bases fitting TRBD1. V lost 3 bases and J lost 6; bases outside the gene matches: 5. The CDR3 spans 15 residues. From germline, CDR1 is MDHEN and CDR2 SYDVKM. Here the CDR3 reads CASSLVTGGSQPQHF. CDR3 nucleotide sequence: TGTGCCAGCAGTTTGGTGACAGGGGGCAGTCAGCCCCAGCATTTT.

This clone is a singleton in its sample. The chain joins TRBV4-1 to TRBJ2-5; 16 nucleotides match TRBD2. The germline gives CDR1 MGHRA, CDR2 YSYEKL. J was trimmed by 6 bases and V by 6 bases; bases with no gene match: 10. There are 17 residues in the CDR3. CDR3 loop: CASRTGLAGGPGKTQYF. In DNA form, the CDR3 reads TGCGCCAGCAGGACGGGACTAGCGGGAGGGCCGGGAAAGACCCAGTACTTC.

In nucleotides, the CDR3 is TGTGCCAGCACTCCGGGAGCCGGGCGGAATCAGCCCCAGCATTTT. Its translation is CASTPGAGRNQPQHF. The chain links TRBV2 to TRBJ1-5; D uncertain. This CDR3 is 15 amino acids long. V was pared by 7 bases and J by 4 bases, with 17 bases between. Germline-derived CDR1 and CDR2 are SNHLY and FYNNEI. Full variable domain (missing parts from reference TRBV2 and TRBJ1-5): EPEVTQTPSHQVTQMGQEVILRCVPISNHLYFYWYRQILGQKVEFLVSFYNNEISEKSEIFDDQFSVERPDGSNFTLKIRSTKLEDSAMYFCASTPGAGRNQPQHFGDGTRLSIL.

This clone occurred a few times. J is TRBJ2-4 and V is TRBV27, with D tentatively TRBD2 (6 bases). Trimming took 8 bases from V and 0 from J, leaving 11 bases between them. The CDR3 covers 14 residues. Germline CDR1 and CDR2: MNHEY and SMNVEV (reference sequence). The DNA of the CDR3 is TGTGCCAGCGGACCGGGACTAGCCAAAAACATTCAGTACTTC. Amino acid sequence: CASGPGLAKNIQYF.

As DNA, the CDR3 is TGTGCCAGCAGGCGGAAGCCTGTTTACTACGAGCAGTACTTC. It is translated as CASRRKPVYYEQYF. This chain joins TRBV6-5 and TRBJ2-7; no clear D. The germline V and J ends were trimmed by 6 bases and 3 bases, with 15 bases remaining between them. CDR1 MNHEY and CDR2 SVGAGI come from the germline V gene. The CDR3 contains 14 residues.

The rearrangement links TRBV15 to TRBJ2-5; no definite D call. Germline values: CDR1 LNHNV, CDR2 YYDKDF (reference sequence). CDR3 length equals 12 residues. V gave up 0 bases and J gave up 4 bases, with 3 bases separating them. Written as DNA, the CDR3 is TGTGCCACCAGCAGAGATATAGAGACCCAGTACTTC. It is translated as CATSRDIETQYF.

The chain links TRBV5-1 to TRBJ2-7, with D unresolved. Between the trimmed V and J ends, which lost 4 bases and 7 bases, there was a span of 15 bases. Looked up from germline, CDR1 is SGHRS and CDR2 is YFSETQ. The CDR3 has 13 residues. CDR3 sequence reads: CASSIEAPWEQYF. DNA for the CDR3: TGCGCCAGCAGCATAGAAGCCCCCTGGGAGCAGTACTTC.

A few counts support this clone. The rearrangement joins TRBV5-1 to TRBJ1-1; D is possibly TRBD1 (5 bases). In germline, CDR1 is SGHRS, CDR2 YFSETQ. V dropped 1 base and J dropped 3 bases, with 16 bases sitting between them. This CDR3 has 16 residues. This chain's CDR3 is CASSLLKTTRDTEAFF. As DNA, the CDR3 is TGCGCCAGCAGCTTGTTGAAGACAACCAGGGACACTGAAGCTTTCTTT.

V gene TRBV7-2 combines with J gene TRBJ2-7, with unresolved D. The germline gives CDR1 SGHTA, CDR2 FQGNSA. This CDR3 is 13 amino acids long. Trimming removed 2 bases from V and 5 bases from J, with 10 bases in between. The CDR3 DNA is TGTGCCAGCAGCTTAAGCGTTCGCGACGAGCAGTACTTC. It translates to CASSLSVRDEQYF. Looking up the rest from reference TRBV7-2 and TRBJ2-7 gives the full variable domain: GAGVSQSPSNKVTEKGKDVELRCDPISGHTALYWYRQSLGQGLEFLIYFQGNSAPDKSGLPSDRFSAERTGGSVSTLTIQRTQQEDSAVYLCASSLSVRDEQYFGPGTRLTVT.

This clone was counted between two and nine times. The rearrangement joins TRBV4-3 to TRBJ1-5; D is possibly TRBD1 (5 bases). V lost 3 bases, J lost 8 bases, and 20 bases lay in between. Germline V gene lookup returns CDR1 LGHNA and CDR2 YSLEER. The CDR3 loop spans 16 amino acids. The CDR3 nucleotides read TGCGCCAGCAGCCACCGCTGGGGGGGGACCGGGGAGCCCCAGCATTTT. It translates to CASSHRWGGTGEPQHF.

This clone has more than one count but fewer than ten. This chain uses TRBV2 with TRBJ1-2; D may be TRBD1 (5 bases). Trimming took off 4 bases at V and 4 bases at J, with 13 bases between the two ends. Germline assignment: CDR1 SNHLY and CDR2 FYNNEI. The CDR3 loop spans 14 amino acids. The CDR3 DNA follows: TGTGCCAGCAGTGTAATGCAGGGTTCCTATGGCTACACCTTC. Its translation is CASSVMQGSYGYTF.

The chain recombines TRBV7-2 with TRBJ2-1; 9 positions match TRBD2. V trimming: 5 bases; J trimming: 6 bases; junction bases outside the gene matches: 8. CDR1 and CDR2 from the germline V gene are SGHTA and FQGNSA. This CDR3 is built from 15 residues. This CDR3 is CASSPFSGSLNEQFF. In nucleotides, the CDR3 is TGTGCCAGCAGCCCTTTTAGCGGGAGCCTCAATGAGCAGTTCTTC.

The chain is built from TRBV6-4 and TRBJ2-7; 9 bases match TRBD1. Per germline, CDR1 MRHNA and CDR2 SNTAGT. The J segment lost 6 bases and the V segment lost 5 bases, leaving 5 bases of the junction unmatched. The CDR3 spans 13 residues. The CDR3 reads CASSWTGESEQYF. CDR3 DNA sequence: TGTGCCAGCAGTTGGACAGGGGAAAGCGAGCAGTACTTC.

J is TRBJ1-1 and V is TRBV18; no clear D gene. Trimming stripped 6 bases from V and 6 bases from J, with 17 bases between. Germline V CDR1 and CDR2: KGHSH, LQKENI. CDR3 length equals 14 residues. DNA for the CDR3: TGTGCCAGCTCGCCCTCCGGGTCTGGCGCTGAAGCTTTCTTT. Encoded protein: CASSPSGSGAEAFF.

This chain connects TRBV28 to TRBJ2-7; 10 bases are a match to TRBD2. CDR3 length: 22 amino acids. V trimming: 5 bases; J trimming: 0 bases; junction bases outside the gene matches: 25. Germline CDR1 reads MDHEN; CDR2 reads SYDVKM. CDR3 coding DNA: TGTGCCAGCAGTCTGCCCCGACCTGGGACTAGCGAACCACGGAAAATCTCCTACGAGCAGTACTTC. This codes for CASSLPRPGTSEPRKISYEQYF.

This clone has a handful of counts. This sequence joins TRBV11-2 and TRBJ1-2, with TRBD1 as a possible D gene (6 bases). Germline loops: CDR1 SGHAT, CDR2 FQNNGV. The V gene lost 5 bases and the J gene lost 7 bases, with 17 bases spanning the gap. There are 14 residues in the CDR3. CDR3 DNA sequence: TGTGCCAGCAGCCAAGGACAGTTCGTTGGTGGCTACACCTTC. Protein product: CASSQGQFVGGYTF.

The chain employs TRBV27 and TRBJ2-7, with 11 nucleotides matching TRBD1. Germline loops: CDR1 MNHEY, CDR2 SMNVEV (reference sequence). This CDR3 has 14 amino acids. The ends lost 6 bases at V and 1 base at J; junction bases unmatched: 2. CDR3 nucleotide sequence: TGTGCCAGCAGCTGGGACAGGGGGTCCTACGAGCAGTACTTC. Amino acids: CASSWDRGSYEQYF.

The chain carries TRBV7-9 and TRBJ2-2; 10 bases are shared with TRBD1. The length of the CDR3 is 14 residues. V was pared by 5 bases and J by 7 bases, with 4 bases of the junction left unmatched. The V gene's germline CDR1 is SEHNR and CDR2 FQNEAQ (reference sequence). CDR3 protein: CASSVGQGNGELFF. The CDR3 DNA reads TGTGCCAGCAGCGTGGGACAGGGGAACGGGGAGCTGTTTTTT.

This clone was seen only a few times. The CDR3: CASRSFSGPYNEQFF. The CDR3 nucleotides read TGTGCCAGCAGAAGTTTTAGCGGACCTTACAATGAGCAGTTCTTC. J is TRBJ2-1 and V is TRBV27, with D maybe TRBD2 (6 bases). Looked up from germline, CDR1 is MNHEY and CDR2 is SMNVEV (reference sequence). The CDR3 contains 15 residues. V gave up 6 bases and J gave up 4 bases, with 16 bases separating them.

The rearrangement uses TRBV15 and TRBJ2-1; 10 bases line up with TRBD1. CDR1 is LNHNV and CDR2 is YYDKDF in the germline V gene (reference sequence). V was clipped by 2 bases and J by 5 bases; unmatched bases: 6. CDR3 length equals 16 residues. The CDR3 is CATSRKTGTGDNEQFF. The CDR3 nucleotides are TGTGCCACCAGCAGAAAAACCGGGACAGGGGACAATGAGCAGTTCTTC.

The rearrangement uses TRBV11-1 and TRBJ2-3, with 7 bases that match TRBD1. Germline CDR1 SGHAT, CDR2 FQDESV (reference sequence). The J segment lost 5 bases and the V segment lost 6 bases, leaving 8 bases of the junction unmatched. The length of the CDR3 is 14 residues. CDR3 protein: CASSSGTVGDTQYF. CDR3 in DNA: TGTGCCAGCAGTTCCGGGACAGTGGGAGATACGCAGTATTTT.